The 2 T cell receptor beta chains presented below share a single source sample, sequenced in a study of blood T cell repertoires in COVID-19. Sequencing used immunoSEQ multiplex PCR; TCRdb keeps in-frame clones, though not all of them. The table has a few hundred thousand clones, roughly four fifths seen once. The specimen sequenced was peripheral blood. These receptors all stem from a person between 70 and 80 years old with COVID-19, enrolled during active disease.

V gene TRBV28 combines with J gene TRBJ1-3; TRBD1 aligns across 7 bases. The CDR3 spans 16 residues. The ends lost 7 bases at V and 0 bases at J; junction bases unmatched: 9. The germline V gene encodes CDR1 MDHEN and CDR2 SYDVKM. The CDR3 protein is CASTSYRGFSGNTIYF. In nucleotides, the CDR3 is TGTGCCAGCACATCCTACAGGGGATTCTCTGGAAACACCATATATTTT.

J is TRBJ2-1 and V is TRBV4-3, with 7 positions matching TRBD2. CDR3 length: 15 residues. V gave up 1 base and J gave up 7 bases; unmatched junction bases: 7. CDR1 and CDR2 (germline): LGHNA, YSLEER. CDR3 nucleotide sequence: TGCGCCAGCAGCCAAGGCCTAGCGGCCCTTAATGAGCAGTTCTTC. Amino acid sequence: CASSQGLAALNEQFF.